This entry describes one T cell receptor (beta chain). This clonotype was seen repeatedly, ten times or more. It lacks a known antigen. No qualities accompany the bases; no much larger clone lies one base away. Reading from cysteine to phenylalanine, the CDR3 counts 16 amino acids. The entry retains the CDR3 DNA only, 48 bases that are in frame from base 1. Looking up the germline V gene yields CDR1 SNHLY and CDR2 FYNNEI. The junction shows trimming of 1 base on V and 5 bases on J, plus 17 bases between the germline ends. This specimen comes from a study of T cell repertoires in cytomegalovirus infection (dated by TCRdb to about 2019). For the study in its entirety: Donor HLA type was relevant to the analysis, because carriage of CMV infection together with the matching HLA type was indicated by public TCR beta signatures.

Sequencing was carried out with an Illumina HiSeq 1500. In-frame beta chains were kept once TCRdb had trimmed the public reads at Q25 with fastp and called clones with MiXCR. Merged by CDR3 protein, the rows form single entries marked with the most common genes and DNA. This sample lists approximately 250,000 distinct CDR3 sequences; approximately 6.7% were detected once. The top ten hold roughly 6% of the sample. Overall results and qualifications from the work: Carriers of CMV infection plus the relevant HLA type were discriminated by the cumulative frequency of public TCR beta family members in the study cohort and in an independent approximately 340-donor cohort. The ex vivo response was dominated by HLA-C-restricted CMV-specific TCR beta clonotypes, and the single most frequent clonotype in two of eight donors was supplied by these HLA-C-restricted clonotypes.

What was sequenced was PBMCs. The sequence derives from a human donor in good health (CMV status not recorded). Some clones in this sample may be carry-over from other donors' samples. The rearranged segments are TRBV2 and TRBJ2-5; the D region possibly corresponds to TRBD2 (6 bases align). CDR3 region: CASSEGDWGRSETQYF. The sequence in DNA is TGTGCCAGCAGTGAAGGGGACTGGGGTCGATCGGAGACCCAGTACTTC.